This T cell receptor (beta chain) was retrieved from a study of blood T cells in healthy people across ages. Overall study results and limits: Naive and antigen-experienced cells could not be conclusively compared, given unsorted PBMCs.

The germline V gene has CDR1 MNHEY and CDR2 SVGAGI. The CDR3 spans 18 residues. The J segment lost 0 bases and the V segment lost 0 bases, leaving 11 bases of the junction unmatched. Primed by a sample-barcoded 5' primer and a J-beta primer mix, a second PCR proceeded for about 6 to 12 cycles. Researchers report that a template-switch adaptor with 12 random nucleotides tagged each cDNA molecule. MiXCR, applied by TCRdb to the 5' RACE reads, yields one record per CDR3 protein. The sample includes about 800,000 distinct CDR3 sequences, 58% seen only once; the top ten take over 20%. Notes on this clonotype: The antigen remains undetermined.

The sequence was collected from a man in his thirties or forties in good health. The specimen was blood. The chain joins TRBV6-5 to TRBJ2-7; 7 nucleotides agree with TRBD1. CDR3 in amino acids: CASSYSGLTGDPSYEQYF. CDR3 nucleotides: TGTGCCAGCAGTTACTCAGGGCTTACAGGGGACCCCTCCTACGAGCAGTACTTC.